The T cell receptor (beta chain) described here comes from a study of blood T cell repertoires in COVID-19. Only in-frame clones appear in the TCRdb table, and some are missing; sequencing was by immunoSEQ multiplex PCR. The profile shows some 180,000 clones, about 88% of them singletons. CDR1 and CDR2 from the germline V gene are SGHDN and FVKESK. The CDR3 totals 13 residues. V shed 3 bases and J shed 4 bases, with 9 bases lying between them. This TCR derives from a woman aged 40 to 50 in a cohort exposed to, infected with or recovered from COVID-19 (not recorded which). The gene calls are TRBV14 and TRBJ1-2; D remains unclear. Sequences were obtained from PBMCs or T cells enriched from blood (not recorded which). Written as DNA, the CDR3 is TGTGCCAGCAGCCACCCCCGGGGCTATGGCTACACCTTC. Its protein is CASSHPRGYGYTF.